What follows are 7 T cell receptor beta chains derived from one specimen sequenced in a study of synovial regulatory T cells in juvenile arthritis. Study-wide findings and caveats: Blood Treg cells that were inflammation-associated showed lower TCR diversity than other blood Treg cells.

Assay: immunoSEQ multiplex PCR; the TCRdb copy retains only in-frame clones and omits some. The sample totals roughly 990 clones; its top ten clones hold 3.2%. No antigen is known for these receptors. The sequenced sample was Treg cells from blood. Sample subset: HLA-DR+ inflammation-associated blood Treg cells. These receptors came from a donor younger than 30 with juvenile idiopathic arthritis.

By frequency, this clone registers medium-sized (0.01 to 0.1%). The V gene is TRBV4-1, the J gene TRBJ2-1; TCRdb names TRBD2, which stays unverified in the absence of DNA. Looked up from germline, CDR1 is MGHRA and CDR2 is YSYEKL. The CDR3 is made up of 15 amino acids. There is no recorded DNA. CDR3 loop: CASSHASGGYNEQFF.

This clone is called medium-sized based on its frequency. The rearrangement joins TRBV27 to TRBJ1-2; TCRdb selects TRBD1, and the lack of DNA leaves this call unchecked. This CDR3 has 14 amino acids. DNA for this receptor is not on file. Germline V gene data show CDR1 as MNHEY and CDR2 as SMNVEV (reference sequence). CDR3 protein: CASSSGGAFYGYTF.

In terms of frequency, this clone is medium-sized (0.01 to 0.1%). The rearrangement joins TRBV7-9 to TRBJ1-3; TCRdb reports TRBD1, a call that lacks DNA to check it against. This CDR3 is 18 amino acids long. No DNA accompanies this entry. Germline CDR1 is SEHNR and CDR2 is FQNEAQ (reference sequence). The CDR3 loop is CASSFGMDRLSSGNTIYF.

By frequency, this clone is medium-sized. The V and J genes are TRBV19 and TRBJ2-3; the TCRdb D gene call, TRBD2, has no DNA to confirm it. CDR3 size: 14 residues. The protein alone is recorded here. Germline V CDR1 and CDR2: LNHDA, SQIVND (reference sequence). The CDR3 protein is CASLGLADTDTQYF.

This clone is medium-sized (0.01 to 0.1%) by frequency. The V call is TRBV7-9, the J call TRBJ2-7; TCRdb picks TRBD2, but there is no DNA to check that call. Germline V gene data show CDR1 as SEHNR and CDR2 as FQNEAQ (reference sequence). The CDR3 has 14 residues. DNA is not on record. The CDR3 loop is CASSLGTSAYEQYF.

This clone registers medium-sized by frequency. The V call is TRBV19, the J call TRBJ2-7; checking the TCRdb D call of TRBD1 is not possible without DNA. The CDR3 runs 14 residues. Nucleotide data are not available. Germline V gives CDR1 LNHDA, CDR2 SQIVND (reference sequence). This chain's CDR3 is CASTTGTGFEEQYF.

This clone is called medium-sized based on its frequency. The genes are TRBV5-5 and TRBJ1-2; as DNA is missing, the TRBD1 call by TCRdb cannot be tested. This CDR3 comprises 15 residues. No DNA is recorded. The germline CDR1 and CDR2 sequences are SGHKS and YYEKEE (reference sequence). The CDR3 loop is CASSGGTGSEYGYTF.